This T cell receptor beta chain came from a study of blood T cells in healthy people across ages (dated by TCRdb to 2014 to 2015). Concerning the study at large: In model experiments, roughly one uniquely barcoded TCR beta cDNA molecule per two T cells was captured by template switching. Four age groups were formed from the donors: young (average approximately 17 years), middle-aged (approximately 40), aged (roughly 58) and long-lived (about 80). Donors of different ages were randomly distributed across sequencing lanes to avoid experimental bias. For two donors (one aged 18 to 29 and one aged 80 or older), the study analyzed two additional independent replicas of 1 million unique cDNA reads from the same blood draw. Using deep sequencing normalized with unique cDNA molecular identifiers, the study measured how TCR beta repertoire diversity changes with age.

The cysteine opens and the phenylalanine closes a CDR3 of 14 amino acids. CDR3 DNA only is kept here, 42 bases in frame from base 1. CDR1 MDHEN and CDR2 SYDVKM are derived from the germline V gene. Germline trimming amounts to 7 bases on V and 7 bases on J, with 9 as the count of junction bases outside the gene matches. The protocol used for the library was 5' RACE. The reads were generated on an Illumina HiSeq 2500. A second PCR of roughly 6 to 12 cycles was performed with a sample-barcoded 5' primer and a J-beta primer mix. A unique molecular identifier was introduced onto each TCR beta cDNA molecule by a template-switch 5' adaptor carrying 12 random nucleotides. At least 2.5 million CDR3-containing paired-end reads were obtained from each sample. First-strand cDNA was synthesized from all RNA with the Mint cDNA synthesis kit, primed by a TRBC-specific oligonucleotide. Following uracil-DNA glycosylase treatment, a first 18-cycle PCR with universal primers M1SS and BC2_uni_R was performed on all cDNA. The original pipeline was this. For normalization, 1 million high-quality reads, each with a distinct molecular identifier, were randomly selected from each sample. Reads sharing molecular identifiers were discarded rather than binned into consensus sequences. MiTCR, run with a Q25 quality threshold and the strictest error-elimination algorithm, handled CDR3 identification, clonotype clustering and error correction. A nonparametric unseen species model with Euler transformation was used to estimate a lower bound on total TCR beta diversity. Using fastp trimming at Q25 and MiXCR clonotype assembly, TCRdb reanalyzed the public sequencing data and kept in-frame beta chains. A single entry per CDR3 protein holds the most common genes and DNA from its merged rows. TCRdb's processing, not the authors', yielded these V and J calls. Within this sample are hundreds of thousands of distinct CDR3 sequences, with 40% to 45% of them counted one time only. The top ten clonotypes cover about 30% of the sample.

Donors were 40 or so systemically healthy Caucasian individuals from Russia aged roughly 6 to 90 years. Each donor gave 9 to 10 milliliters of peripheral blood, collected into EDTA-treated Vacutainer tubes. PBMCs were isolated by Ficoll-Paque density-gradient centrifugation, with at least 6 million obtained per sample. Trizol reagent was used to extract total RNA from PBMCs, with at least 6 micrograms per sample. For every donor, flow cytometry on a PBMC aliquot measured the percentage of naive CD45RAhigh/CD27high T cells. Overall study results and their limits: Estimates of total diversity based on one million sequenced T cells were regarded as lower bounds and as underestimates. A strong correlation was found between observed TCR beta diversity and the percentage of naive T cells measured by flow cytometry. Bulk unsorted PBMC profiling prevented conclusive comparison of naive and antigen-experienced compartments. Compared with the aged group, more naive CD4+ T cells, fewer expanded clones and increased TCR diversity were shown by the long-lived group, suggesting age selection. As age increased, observed TCR beta diversity per million T cells dropped in a roughly linear way, and a significant reduction was already evident by age 40. Because the CMV infection status of the donors was unknown, age-related changes in expanded clonotypes may potentially have been confounded.

This clonotype was seen a handful of times. Its cognate antigen has yet to be identified. Base qualities are missing; no much larger clone stands one base away. The sequencing input was blood. Recombination joined TRBV28 with TRBJ2-1; 8 bases in the middle match TRBD1. The TCR sequence derives from an elderly man in good health. The DNA sequence follows: TGTGCCAGCACTGTACAGGGGGGCCGGAATGAGCAGTTCTTC. Its product reads: CASTVQGGRNEQFF.